Presented here are 32 T cell receptor beta chains from one specimen sequenced in a study of T cell clonotyping in hematopoietic cell transplantation. This table comes from immunoSEQ multiplex PCR, and its TCRdb copy is limited to in-frame clones, with some not included. The sample lists fewer than 9,500 clones, approximately 80% seen once, with 45% to 60% in the top ten. This material consisted of PBMCs, taken at the time of graft-versus-host disease after allogeneic stem cell transplant. Every receptor here comes from a male patient between 55 and 70 years old who had an allogeneic stem cell transplant from an unrelated donor, so the T cells may come from the graft donor. Some clones in this sample may be carry-over from other donors' samples.

This chain links TRBV7-6 with TRBJ2-5; 13 bases align to TRBD2. The CDR3 sequence is 15 residues long. Per germline, CDR1 SGHVS and CDR2 FNYEAQ. Trimming took 4 bases from V and 2 from J; bases not matched to a gene: 1. Written as DNA, the CDR3 is TGTGCCAGCAGCTCGGGACTAGCGGGGCAAGAGACCCAGTACTTC. This translates into CASSSGLAGQETQYF. Together with reference TRBV7-6 and TRBJ2-5, the CDR3 gives the full variable domain: GAGVSQSPRYKVTKRGQDVALRCDPISGHVSLYWYRQALGQGPEFLTYFNYEAQQDKSGLPNDRFSAERPEGSISTLTIQRTEQRDSAMYRCASSSGLAGQETQYFGPGTRLLVL.

This chain uses TRBV14 with TRBJ2-5; D call uncertain. CDR1 and CDR2 from the germline V gene are SGHDN and FVKESK. V lost 1 base and J 9 bases, leaving 18 bases between the germline ends. This CDR3 is 15 amino acids long. CDR3 amino acids: CASSQVPWTERPQYF. As DNA, the CDR3 is TGTGCCAGCAGCCAAGTTCCGTGGACGGAGAGACCCCAGTACTTC.

The genes are TRBV19 and TRBJ1-1; 8 nucleotides match TRBD1. V lost 7 bases and J lost 8; bases outside the gene matches: 6. This CDR3 has 12 amino acids. CDR1 and CDR2 (germline): LNHDA, SQIVND (reference sequence). The CDR3 DNA reads as TGTGCCAGTAATTCCCGGGACAGGGAAGCTTTCTTT. Encoded protein: CASNSRDREAFF. Complete variable domain (other parts from reference TRBV19 and TRBJ1-1): DGGITQSPKYLFRKEGQNVTLSCEQNLNHDAMYWYRQDPGQGLRLIYYSQIVNDFQKGDIAEGYSVSREKKESFPLTVTSAQKNPTAFYLCASNSRDREAFFGQGTRLTVV.

The J gene is TRBJ2-7, the V gene TRBV9; D is tentatively TRBD1 or TRBD2 (6 bases each). The CDR3 is 11 residues long. Germline V gene sequence: CDR1 SGDLS, CDR2 YYNGEE. Deletions cut 4 bases from V and 7 bases from J, with 9 bases between. This chain's CDR3 is CASSQGGEQYF. In DNA, the CDR3 is TGTGCCAGCAGCCAAGGGGGGGAGCAGTACTTC.

This sequence joins TRBV11-3 and TRBJ2-7; 10 bases fit TRBD2. The CDR3 sequence is 13 residues long. Trimming took 6 bases from V and 5 from J; bases not matched to a gene: 4. Germline CDR1 and CDR2: SGHNT and YENEEA. The CDR3 protein is CASRASGSDEQYF. CDR3 sequence (DNA): TGTGCCAGCAGGGCTAGCGGGAGCGACGAGCAGTACTTC.

V and J are TRBV7-2 and TRBJ1-4, with TRBD1 identical over 9 bases. The germline V gene encodes CDR1 SGHTA and CDR2 FQGNSA. The CDR3 runs to 15 residues. The ends lost 4 bases at V and 8 bases at J; junction bases unmatched: 8. The CDR3: CASSSRDREDEKLFF. CDR3 coding DNA: TGTGCCAGCAGCTCCCGGGACAGGGAGGACGAAAAACTGTTTTTT.

V is TRBV7-2 and J is TRBJ1-1; D remains unclear. V lost 5 bases and J lost 4, with 8 bases in between. The CDR3 sequence is 12 residues long. Looked up from germline, CDR1 is SGHTA and CDR2 is FQGNSA. The CDR3 sequence is CASSRISTEAFF. CDR3 sequence (DNA): TGTGCCAGCAGCCGAATATCCACTGAAGCTTTCTTT.

The J gene is TRBJ1-5, the V gene TRBV7-2; D possibly corresponds to TRBD1 (6 bases). The CDR3 covers 16 residues. Germline assignment: CDR1 SGHTA and CDR2 FQGNSA. V shed 1 base and J shed 6 bases, with 16 bases lying between them. CDR3 region: CASSLGGDRWSQPQHF. CDR3 nucleotide sequence: TGTGCCAGCAGCTTAGGGGGTGACAGGTGGTCTCAGCCCCAGCATTTT.

The chain couples TRBV19 to TRBJ1-2, with D possibly being TRBD1 (6 bases). CDR1 is LNHDA and CDR2 is SQIVND in the germline V gene (reference sequence). This CDR3 comprises 15 residues. V lost 4 bases to trimming and J lost 5 bases, with 17 bases between them. The CDR3 loop is CASSTTYGGVYGYTF. CDR3 DNA sequence: TGTGCCAGTAGTACAACTTACGGGGGCGTGTATGGCTACACCTTC. Variable domain in full (rest from reference TRBV19 and TRBJ1-2): DGGITQSPKYLFRKEGQNVTLSCEQNLNHDAMYWYRQDPGQGLRLIYYSQIVNDFQKGDIAEGYSVSREKKESFPLTVTSAQKNPTAFYLCASSTTYGGVYGYTFGSGTRLTVV.

This chain links TRBV4-3 with TRBJ2-7; 8 bases fit TRBD1. Germline CDR1 reads LGHNA; CDR2 reads YSLEER. This CDR3 has 15 residues. The V segment lost 1 base and the J segment 4 bases; nucleotides outside the gene matches: 6. The DNA for the CDR3 is TGCGCCAGCAGCCAAGGACAGGGGCCCTTTTACGAGCAGTACTTC. Translating it yields CASSQGQGPFYEQYF.

Worth noting for this clone: A read error may account for a junction end that differs from germline. The chain combines TRBV4-1 with TRBJ2-7; D not certain. This CDR3 is 13 amino acids long. The V gene's germline CDR1 is MGHRA and CDR2 YSYEKL. For the CDR3, the DNA is TGTGCCAGCAGCCAAGATGTGGAATACGAGCAGTACTTC. It codes for CASSQDVEYEQYF.

V is TRBV4-3 and J is TRBJ1-2; possible D gene TRBD1, 6 bases. Trimming took 0 bases from V and 7 from J, leaving 18 bases between them. The CDR3 is 16 residues long. Germline CDR1 reads LGHNA; CDR2 reads YSLEER. The CDR3 coding sequence is TGCGCCAGCAGCCAAGATTTATCGTGGGGGGCAGGTGGCTACACCTTC. The encoded protein is CASSQDLSWGAGGYTF.

The J gene is TRBJ2-7, the V gene TRBV5-1; 9 positions match TRBD2. The CDR3 runs to 14 residues. Per the germline V gene, CDR1 is SGHRS and CDR2 is YFSETQ. V was pared by 3 bases and J by 2 bases, with 3 bases of the junction left unmatched. CDR3 nucleotide sequence: TGCGCCAGCAGCTCGCGGGGGGGACCCTACGAGCAGTACTTC. Encoded protein: CASSSRGGPYEQYF.

V usage is TRBV5-1 and J usage is TRBJ2-6; the D gene is possibly TRBD2 (5 bases). This CDR3 is built from 14 residues. Germline V gives CDR1 SGHRS, CDR2 YFSETQ. Trimming took off 2 bases at V and 2 bases at J, with 5 bases between the two ends. CDR3 region: CASSFGAGANVLTF. The CDR3 coding sequence is TGCGCCAGCAGCTTCGGGGCTGGGGCCAACGTCCTGACTTTC.

The J gene is TRBJ2-7, the V gene TRBV28; no reliable D call. CDR3 length equals 13 residues. Germline V gives CDR1 MDHEN, CDR2 SYDVKM. Trimming took off 9 bases at V and 3 bases at J, with 15 bases between the two ends. The chain's CDR3 is CASYTPHLYEQYF. For the CDR3, the DNA is TGTGCCAGTTACACTCCCCACCTCTACGAGCAGTACTTC.

Worth noting for this clone: The junction differs from germline at one of its ends, possibly a read error. This rearrangement joins TRBV9 to TRBJ2-7; D gene ambiguous. This CDR3 spans 10 amino acids. Germline V gene lookup returns CDR1 SGDLS and CDR2 YYNGEE. Written as DNA, the CDR3 is TGTGCCAGCAGCGTAGTTCCAGAGAGCTTC. It codes for CASSVVPESF. The full variable domain, rest sourced from reference TRBV9 and TRBJ2-7, is DSGVTQTPKHLITATGQRVTLRCSPRSGDLSVYWYQQSLDQGLQFLIQYYNGEERAKGNILERFSAQQFPDLHSELNLSSLELGDSALYFCASSVVPESFGPGTRLTVT.

A remark on this clone: Because the CDR3's place on the DNA is in doubt, the DNA is left out and the CDR3 is given as listed by TCRdb. V is TRBV11-2 and J is TRBJ1-2; the D segment call TRBD1 is taken from the table without a DNA check. Germline CDR1 is SGHAT and CDR2 is FQNNGV. The CDR3 length is 12 residues, termini included. The chain's CDR3 is CASSFGLGTEIF.

The V and J genes are TRBV6-5 and TRBJ1-4; D is possibly TRBD1 (6 bases). There are 15 residues in the CDR3. The V gene lost 2 bases and the J gene lost 6 bases, with 13 bases spanning the gap. Germline V gives CDR1 MNHEY, CDR2 SVGAGI. The CDR3 region has the DNA TGTGCCAGCAGTTACATGGGGGCCGTCGATGAAAAACTGTTTTTT. Encoded protein: CASSYMGAVDEKLFF.

The rearrangement joins TRBV5-8 to TRBJ1-5, with TRBD1 matching 8 bases. Germline values: CDR1 SGHTS, CDR2 YDEGEE. The CDR3 is 13 residues long. V shed 9 bases and J 7 bases; nucleotides not matched to a gene: 9. CDR3 sequence (DNA): TGTGCCACCTTTCACAGGGACAGGCAGCCCCAGCATTTT. As protein: CATFHRDRQPQHF.

The gene calls are TRBV10-3 and TRBJ2-7, with 8 bases matching TRBD1. The CDR3 loop spans 13 amino acids. Germline V gene data show CDR1 as ENHRY and CDR2 as SYGVKD. Trimming cost V 4 bases and J 6 bases; bases outside gene matches: 5. CDR3 amino acids: CAISGDRSSEQYF. The DNA of the CDR3 is TGTGCCATCAGTGGGGACAGGTCGAGCGAGCAGTACTTC.

The gene calls are TRBV6-5 and TRBJ1-2; D not certain. This CDR3 is 15 amino acids long. From germline, CDR1 is MNHEY and CDR2 SVGAGI. The V and J ends lost 2 bases and 4 bases respectively, with 14 bases between them. The CDR3 is CASSYLNTKAYGYTF. CDR3 sequence (DNA): TGTGCCAGCAGTTACCTTAACACCAAAGCCTATGGCTACACCTTC.

This chain uses TRBV11-2 with TRBJ2-1; no clear D gene. Trimming removed 5 bases from V and 6 bases from J, with 14 bases in between. CDR3 length: 14 amino acids. Germline lookup yields CDR1 SGHAT and CDR2 FQNNGV. In DNA form, the CDR3 reads TGTGCCAGCAGCCCCATTGCCGAGATCAATGAGCAGTTCTTC. Translated, it gives CASSPIAEINEQFF.

The chain couples TRBV28 to TRBJ1-3; unclear D gene. The CDR3 is made up of 15 amino acids. Germline CDR1 is MDHEN and CDR2 is SYDVKM. Trimming removed 5 bases at V and 2 bases at J, with 13 bases between. CDR3 DNA sequence: TGTGCCAGCAGTCTCCTTAGTGGGGCTGGAAACACCATATATTTT. The encoded protein is CASSLLSGAGNTIYF.

Written as DNA, the CDR3 is TGCGCCAGCAGCCAAACCGGGGGGGACAATCAGCCCCAGCATTTT. This gives the protein CASSQTGGDNQPQHF. The V gene is TRBV4-3, the J gene TRBJ1-5; weak D call: TRBD1 (5 bases). V lost 2 bases to trimming and J lost 3 bases, with 11 bases between them. The CDR3 contains 15 residues. Germline CDR1 is LGHNA and CDR2 is YSLEER.

This chain joins TRBV4-3 and TRBJ2-7; D is possibly TRBD2 (5 bases). In germline, CDR1 is LGHNA, CDR2 YSLEER. The CDR3 is 15 amino acids. Trimming stripped 0 bases from V and 3 bases from J, with 12 bases between. The CDR3 region has the DNA TGCGCCAGCAGCCAAGATTTGGCACTAGGCTACGAGCAGTACTTC. Its protein is CASSQDLALGYEQYF.

V gene TRBV6-5 combines with J gene TRBJ2-7, with 7 bases lining up with TRBD1. The germline CDR1 and CDR2 sequences are MNHEY and SVGAGI. This CDR3 comprises 14 residues. With 6 bases clipped from V and 1 base from J, the junction kept 6 bases outside the gene matches. This CDR3 is CASSVRDSSYEQYF. The CDR3 region has the DNA TGTGCCAGCAGCGTCCGGGACAGTTCCTACGAGCAGTACTTC.

The chain uses TRBV12-5 and TRBJ1-5; TRBD1 is a possible D gene (5 bases). The length of the CDR3 is 13 residues. CDR1 LGHNT and CDR2 FRNRAP come from the germline V gene. Trimming left V 7 bases short and J 5 bases short, with 12 bases between. CDR3 region: CASAAGGYQPQHF. The CDR3 coding sequence is TGTGCTAGTGCGGCTGGGGGTTATCAGCCCCAGCATTTT.

The rearrangement links TRBV6-6 to TRBJ1-1; D is unclear. Between the trimmed V and J ends, which lost 6 bases and 4 bases, there was a span of 12 bases. Germline values: CDR1 MNHNY, CDR2 SVGAGI (reference sequence). The CDR3 extends over 13 amino acids. DNA for the CDR3: TGTGCCAGCAGACGACTAATTTCCACTGAAGCTTTCTTT. This translates into CASRRLISTEAFF.

V and J are TRBV5-5 and TRBJ2-3, with TRBD1 matching over 7 bases. The CDR3 has 16 residues. Germline V gene sequence: CDR1 SGHKS, CDR2 YYEKEE (reference sequence). Trimming at V came to 6 bases and at J to 6 bases, leaving 16 bases not matched to a gene. CDR3 bases: TGTGCCAGCACATTACAGACAGGGATTAGCTCGGATACGCAGTATTTT. Translating gives CASTLQTGISSDTQYF.

This chain connects TRBV30 to TRBJ2-2; a weak D match, TRBD2 (5 bases). The CDR3 is 12 amino acids. Deletions cut 8 bases from V and 7 bases from J, with 14 bases between. Germline CDR1 is GTSNPN and CDR2 is SVGIG (reference sequence). The CDR3 protein is CARRGLGGELFF. CDR3 sequence (DNA): TGTGCCCGCAGAGGGCTGGGCGGGGAGCTGTTTTTT.

To note about this clone: The conserved phenylalanine or tryptophan normally closing the CDR3 is absent here, so this likely arose from a read error. DNA of the CDR3: TGTGCCAGCAGCGTAGGGCCAGGGGGGGGTAGAAGTGCCGGGGAGCTGTTTTCT. Encoded protein: CASSVGPGGGRSAGELFS. The V gene is TRBV9, the J gene TRBJ2-2; either TRBD1 or TRBD2 may fit D (7 bases each). V was clipped by 0 bases and J by 6 bases, with 21 bases between them. Germline V gene sequence: CDR1 SGDLS, CDR2 YYNGEE. The CDR3 extends over 18 amino acids.

The chain combines TRBV29-1 with TRBJ2-5; 9 bases fit TRBD2. From germline, CDR1 is SQVTM and CDR2 ANQGSEA. V lost 6 bases, J lost 0 bases, and 11 bases stayed unmatched. CDR3 length: 16 residues. The CDR3: CSVEPYTSGYQETQYF. CDR3 DNA sequence: TGCAGCGTGGAACCCTATACTAGCGGGTACCAAGAGACCCAGTACTTC.